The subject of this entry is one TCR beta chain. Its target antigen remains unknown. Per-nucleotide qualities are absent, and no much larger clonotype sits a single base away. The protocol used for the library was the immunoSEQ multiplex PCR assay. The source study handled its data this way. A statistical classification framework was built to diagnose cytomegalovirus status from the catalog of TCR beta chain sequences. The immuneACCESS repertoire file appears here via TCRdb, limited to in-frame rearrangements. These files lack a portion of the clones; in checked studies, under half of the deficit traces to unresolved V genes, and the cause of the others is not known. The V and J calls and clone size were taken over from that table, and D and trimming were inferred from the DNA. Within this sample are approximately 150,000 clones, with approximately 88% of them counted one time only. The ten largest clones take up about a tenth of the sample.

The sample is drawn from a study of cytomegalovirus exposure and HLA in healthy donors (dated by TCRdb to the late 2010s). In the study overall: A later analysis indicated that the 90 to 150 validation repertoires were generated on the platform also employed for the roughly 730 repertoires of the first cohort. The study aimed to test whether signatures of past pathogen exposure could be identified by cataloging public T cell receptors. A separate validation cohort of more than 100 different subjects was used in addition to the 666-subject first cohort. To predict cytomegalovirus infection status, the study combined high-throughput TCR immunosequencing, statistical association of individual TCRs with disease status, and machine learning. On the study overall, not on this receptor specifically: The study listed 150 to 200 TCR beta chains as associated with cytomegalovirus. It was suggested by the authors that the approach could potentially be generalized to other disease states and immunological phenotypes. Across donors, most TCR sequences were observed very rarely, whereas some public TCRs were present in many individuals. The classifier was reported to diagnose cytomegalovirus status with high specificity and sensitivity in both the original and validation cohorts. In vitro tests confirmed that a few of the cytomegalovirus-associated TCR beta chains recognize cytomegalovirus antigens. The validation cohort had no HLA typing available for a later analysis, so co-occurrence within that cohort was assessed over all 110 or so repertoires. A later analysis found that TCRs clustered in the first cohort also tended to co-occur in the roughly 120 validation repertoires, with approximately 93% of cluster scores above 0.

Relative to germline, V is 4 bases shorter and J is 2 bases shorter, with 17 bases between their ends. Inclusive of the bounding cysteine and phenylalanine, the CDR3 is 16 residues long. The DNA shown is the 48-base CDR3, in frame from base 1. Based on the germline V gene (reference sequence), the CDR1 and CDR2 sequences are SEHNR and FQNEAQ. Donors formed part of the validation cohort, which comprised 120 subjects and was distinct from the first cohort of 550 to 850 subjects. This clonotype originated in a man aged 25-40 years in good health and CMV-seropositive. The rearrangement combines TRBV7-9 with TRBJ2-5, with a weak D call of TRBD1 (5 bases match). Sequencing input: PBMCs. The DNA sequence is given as TGTGCCAGCAGCTCCTTTATGACAGTATCACAAGAGACCCAGTACTTC. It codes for CASSSFMTVSQETQYF.